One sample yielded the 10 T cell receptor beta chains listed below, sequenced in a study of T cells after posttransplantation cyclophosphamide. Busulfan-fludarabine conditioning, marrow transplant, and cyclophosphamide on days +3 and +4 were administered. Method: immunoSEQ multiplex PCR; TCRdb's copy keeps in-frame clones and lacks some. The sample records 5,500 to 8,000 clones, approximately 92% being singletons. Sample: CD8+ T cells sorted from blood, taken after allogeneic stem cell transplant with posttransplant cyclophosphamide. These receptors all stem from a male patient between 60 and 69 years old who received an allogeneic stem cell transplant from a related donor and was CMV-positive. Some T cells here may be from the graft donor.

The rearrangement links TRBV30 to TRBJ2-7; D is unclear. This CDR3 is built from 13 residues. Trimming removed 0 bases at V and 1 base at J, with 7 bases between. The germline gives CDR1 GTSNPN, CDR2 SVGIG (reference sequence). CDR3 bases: TGTGCCTGGAGTGTACGCAGATCCTACGAGCAGTACTTC. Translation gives CAWSVRRSYEQYF.

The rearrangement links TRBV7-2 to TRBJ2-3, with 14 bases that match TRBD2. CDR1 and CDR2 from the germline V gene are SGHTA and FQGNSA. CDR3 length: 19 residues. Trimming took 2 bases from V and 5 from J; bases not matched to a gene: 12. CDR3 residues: CASSLISGLAGGALDTQYF. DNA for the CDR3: TGTGCCAGCAGCTTAATTAGTGGACTAGCGGGGGGCGCCTTAGATACGCAGTATTTT.

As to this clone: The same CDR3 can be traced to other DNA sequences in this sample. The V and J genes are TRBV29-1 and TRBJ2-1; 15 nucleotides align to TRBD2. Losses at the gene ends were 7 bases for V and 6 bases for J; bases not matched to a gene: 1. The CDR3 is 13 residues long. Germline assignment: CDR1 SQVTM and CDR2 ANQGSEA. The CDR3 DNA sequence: TGCAGCGCGGGACTAGCGGGGGGCAATGAGCAGTTCTTC. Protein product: CSAGLAGGNEQFF.

CDR3 region: CASSLGLAQETQYF. The CDR3 coding sequence is TGTGCCAGCAGTTTGGGACTAGCGCAAGAGACCCAGTACTTC. This chain joins TRBV28 and TRBJ2-5; TRBD2 matches 10 bases. V dropped 3 bases and J dropped 2; count of bases not matched to a gene: 0. CDR1 and CDR2 (germline): MDHEN, SYDVKM. This CDR3 contains 14 residues.

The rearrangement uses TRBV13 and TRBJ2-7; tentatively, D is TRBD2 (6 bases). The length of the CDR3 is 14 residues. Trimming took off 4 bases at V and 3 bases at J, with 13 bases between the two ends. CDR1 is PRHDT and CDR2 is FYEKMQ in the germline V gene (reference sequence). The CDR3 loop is CASSSGLYGYEQYF. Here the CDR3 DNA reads TGTGCCAGCAGCTCGGGACTGTATGGCTACGAGCAGTACTTC.

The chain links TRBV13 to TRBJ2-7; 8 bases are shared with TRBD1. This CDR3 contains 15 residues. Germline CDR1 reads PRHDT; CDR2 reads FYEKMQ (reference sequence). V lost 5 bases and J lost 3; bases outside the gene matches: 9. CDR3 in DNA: TGTGCCAGCAGCCCTAACGGACAGGGTGGCTACGAGCAGTACTTC. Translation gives CASSPNGQGGYEQYF.

The CDR3 reads CASSQDHPGFSYNEQFF. Here the CDR3 DNA reads TGTGCCAGCAGCCAAGATCATCCGGGATTCTCCTACAATGAGCAGTTCTTC. The genes are TRBV14 and TRBJ2-1, with D possibly TRBD2 on 5 matching bases. The V gene lost 0 bases and the J gene lost 0 bases, with 12 bases spanning the gap. Germline CDR1 reads SGHDN; CDR2 reads FVKESK. The CDR3 is 17 residues long.

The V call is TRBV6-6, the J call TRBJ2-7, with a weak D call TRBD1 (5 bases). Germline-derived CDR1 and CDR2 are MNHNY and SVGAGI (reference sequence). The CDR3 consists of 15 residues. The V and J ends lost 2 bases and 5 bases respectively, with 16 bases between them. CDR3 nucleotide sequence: TGTGCCAGCAGTTACGAGGACAACCGGTATAACGAGCAGTACTTC. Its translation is CASSYEDNRYNEQYF.

The CDR3 sequence: CASSLESTGELFF. The CDR3 DNA reads as TGCGCCAGCAGCTTGGAGAGCACCGGGGAGCTGTTTTTT. The chain links TRBV5-1 to TRBJ2-2; D is unresolved. CDR1 and CDR2 from the germline V gene are SGHRS and YFSETQ. This CDR3 comprises 13 residues. With 0 bases removed from V and 4 bases from J, the gap between germline ends came to 4 bases.

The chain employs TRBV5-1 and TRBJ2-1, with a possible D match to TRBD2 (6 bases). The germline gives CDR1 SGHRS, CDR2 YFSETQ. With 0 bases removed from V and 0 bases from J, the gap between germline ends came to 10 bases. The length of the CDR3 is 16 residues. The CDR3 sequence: CASSLGDFSSYNEQFF. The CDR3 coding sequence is TGCGCCAGCAGCTTGGGGGACTTTAGCTCCTACAATGAGCAGTTCTTC.